The rows below give T cell receptor beta chains drawn from one sample of a study of T cell repertoires in ileal Crohn's disease. Generated by immunoSEQ multiplex PCR, the TCRdb table keeps only in-frame clones and is missing some. This sample has roughly 30,000 clones, with about four fifths found just once. Sequencing was done on a sample of ileal tissue. These receptors originate from an adult with Crohn's disease. The CDR3 runs from the conserved cysteine through the conserved F or W. Fields, in order: J gene, V gene, D gene, clone size, CDR3 DNA, CDR3 protein. The D gene is left open where the match is weak. Size is omitted from some rows. Given values are once, few, many or a class for expanded clones.

>TRBJ1-5|TRBV30|NA|NA
TGTGCCTGCTCGGGAGGGGATCAGCCCCAGCATTTT
CACSGGDQPQHF
>TRBJ2-7|TRBV30|NA|few
TGTGCCTGGAGGCCCCGGCAGGCTTACTACGAGCAGTACTTC
CAWRPRQAYYEQYF
>TRBJ1-1|TRBV14|NA|NA
TGTGCCAGCAGCCAGCTGGGGACAATCTGGGACACTGAAGCTTTCTTT
CASSQLGTIWDTEAFF
>TRBJ1-2|TRBV25-1|TRBD1|NA
TGTGCCAGCAGTGAACAGGGGGCATGGGGCTACACCTTC
CASSEQGAWGYTF
>TRBJ1-4|TRBV27|TRBD1|NA
TGTGCCAGCAGTTTGCTCCCAGGGGGCCTTAATGAAAAACTGTTTTTT
CASSLLPGGLNEKLFF
>TRBJ2-5|TRBV15|TRBD2|NA
TGTGCCACCAGCAGGACTAGCGGGGGGGCAGAGACCCAGTACTTC
CATSRTSGGAETQYF
>TRBJ2-7|TRBV6-1|NA|NA
TGTGCCAGCACGGTACGGCCGTTCCTAGACGAGCAGTACTTC
CASTVRPFLDEQYF
>TRBJ1-5|TRBV2|NA|NA
TGTGCCAGCAGTGAAAGTAGGGGAAGCAATCAGCCCCAGCATTTT
CASSESRGSNQPQHF
>TRBJ2-4|TRBV30|NA|NA
TGTGCCTGGAGTCGCCTGGCGGACATTCAGTACTTC
CAWSRLADIQYF
>TRBJ1-4|TRBV9|NA|NA
TGTGCCAGCAGCGTAAGCTTTAATGAAAAACTGTTTTTT
CASSVSFNEKLFF
>TRBJ2-1|TRBV4-1|NA|NA
TGCGCCAGCAGCCGCATCGGTAGTAGCACCAATGAGCAGTTCTTC
CASSRIGSSTNEQFF
>TRBJ2-3|TRBV6-1|TRBD2|NA
TGTGCCAGCAGTGAAGGGACTAGCGGGAGACCAGATACGCAGTATTTT
CASSEGTSGRPDTQYF
>TRBJ2-1|TRBV4-1|TRBD2|NA
TGCGCCAGCAGCCAAGGGACTAGCGGGGGTTATGAGCAGTTCTTC
CASSQGTSGGYEQFF
>TRBJ1-4|TRBV30|TRBD1|NA
TGTGCCTGGTCTCGGACAGGAGGAGGGGGAAAACTGTTTTTT
CAWSRTGGGGKLFF
>TRBJ2-2|TRBV9|NA|NA
TGTGCCAGCAGCGTAGTGCAGGGGGGCGGGGAGCTGTTTTTT
CASSVVQGGGELFF
>TRBJ1-5|TRBV18|TRBD1|few
TGTGCCAGCTCACTTTCGGACAGGGGAGGAAATCAGCCCCAGCATTTT
CASSLSDRGGNQPQHF
>TRBJ1-6|TRBV30|NA|NA
TGTGCCTGGAGTGTACTGGTCACTAGGTCACCCCTCCACTTT
CAWSVLVTRSPLHF
>TRBJ2-4|TRBV9|NA|NA
TGTGCCAGCAGCGGAGGACTGGCTAGTACGGCCAAAAACATTCAGTACTTC
CASSGGLASTAKNIQYF
>TRBJ2-1|TRBV19|TRBD1|few
TGTGCCAGTAGTACCCCCGGTGACAGGGGCTCCTACAATGAGCAGTTCTTC
CASSTPGDRGSYNEQFF
>TRBJ2-2|TRBV27|NA|NA
TGTGCCAGCACCCCGAGGGGGGGGCTGACCGGGGAGCTGTTTTTT
CASTPRGGLTGELFF
>TRBJ1-1|TRBV29-1|TRBD1|NA
TGCAGCGTTGGTTACAGGGGGCGAGGGACTGAAGCTTTCTTT
CSVGYRGRGTEAFF
>TRBJ1-2|TRBV5-5|NA|NA
TGTGCCAGCAGCTTGGACGGTTCCTACACCTTC
CASSLDGSYTF
>TRBJ1-2|TRBV10-1|NA|once
TGCGCCATCCCGAGGTGGCAGGGGCTGAAAGGCTACACCTTC
CAIPRWQGLKGYTF
>TRBJ2-5|TRBV19|TRBD2|NA
TGTGCCAGTGGTGGGACTAGCGGGGCGGAGACCCAGTACTTC
CASGGTSGAETQYF
>TRBJ2-1|TRBV5-6|NA|few
TGTGCCAGCAGCTTGTATGGGCAGGGCGGAAGGGAGCAGTTCTTC
CASSLYGQGGREQFF
>TRBJ2-7|TRBV10-3|NA|NA
TGTGCCATCAGTGAGAGACAGTCCCCCTACGAGCAGTACTTC
CAISERQSPYEQYF
>TRBJ2-1|TRBV6-1|TRBD2|NA
TGTGCCAGCAGTGAGGGAATAGCGGGAGGGAATGAGCAGTTCTTC
CASSEGIAGGNEQFF
>TRBJ2-3|TRBV18|NA|NA
TGTGCCAGCTCACCACCTACGGTATCGGGAGATACGCAGTATTTT
CASSPPTVSGDTQYF
>TRBJ2-7|TRBV14|TRBD1|NA
TGTGCCAGCAGCCGGACAGGGGGCTACGAGCAGTACTTC
CASSRTGGYEQYF
>TRBJ1-2|TRBV5-1|NA|NA
TGCGCCAGCAGCTTGGCGGCAGGCTATGGCTACACCTTC
CASSLAAGYGYTF
>TRBJ2-1|TRBV9|NA|NA
TGTGCCAGGGGAGCGAGGGCCTCCTACAATGAGCAGTTCTTC
CARGARASYNEQFF
>TRBJ2-5|TRBV10-3|NA|NA
TGTGCCATCAGCCACCCGGGGGATCTAGAGACCCAGTACTTC
CAISHPGDLETQYF
>TRBJ2-5|TRBV19|TRBD2|once
TGTGCCAGTAGTATTGGTGGCGGGGGGCTACAAGAGACCCAGTACTTC
CASSIGGGGLQETQYF
>TRBJ2-7|TRBV9|TRBD1|NA
TGTGCCAGCGGGACAGACCTCTACGAGCAGTACTTC
CASGTDLYEQYF
>TRBJ2-3|TRBV5-4|NA|few
TGTGCCAGCAGCTCGCATGCGGGGCATCTCGTTTCGGATACGCAGTATTTT
CASSSHAGHLVSDTQYF
>TRBJ2-3|TRBV4-1|TRBD2|NA
TGCGCCAGCAGCCGAGAGCGGGAGCAAGATACGCAGTATTTT
CASSREREQDTQYF
>TRBJ1-4|TRBV30|TRBD1|NA
TGTGCCTGGAGTGTCATCTGGACAGGGTATCTCGAAAAACTGTTTTTT
CAWSVIWTGYLEKLFF
>TRBJ2-7|TRBV5-6|NA|NA
TGTGCCAGCAGCCCCACAGTCAGGGGAACCTACGAGCAGTACTTC
CASSPTVRGTYEQYF
>TRBJ2-2|TRBV4-1|TRBD2|NA
TGCGCCAGCAGCCAAGTAGCGGGCGGGGAGCTGTTTTTT
CASSQVAGGELFF
>TRBJ2-7|TRBV9|TRBD1|once
TGTGCCAGCAGCGTGGGACAGTCCGGCTACGAGCAGTACTTC
CASSVGQSGYEQYF
>TRBJ1-6|TRBV6-5|NA|NA
TGTGCCAGCACCACGGGACAATATAATTCACCCCTCCACTTT
CASTTGQYNSPLHF
>TRBJ1-5|TRBV25-1|NA|NA
TGTGCCAGCAGTGTAGGGGCGGTGAATCAGCCCCAGCATTTT
CASSVGAVNQPQHF
>TRBJ2-1|TRBV15|NA|NA
TGTGCCACCAGTCCCGGTCCGCTAATCTACAATGAGCAGTTCTTC
CATSPGPLIYNEQFF
>TRBJ2-7|TRBV6-5|TRBD2|NA
TGTGCCAGCAAGGCTAGCGGACCCCAGTCGTACGAGCAGTACTTC
CASKASGPQSYEQYF
>TRBJ1-2|TRBV5-4|NA|NA
TGTGCCAGCAGCTTGCGGGACTATGGCTACACCTTC
CASSLRDYGYTF
>TRBJ1-6|TRBV6-1|NA|once
TGTGCCAGCAGCTGGTCGGAGGGAGACTCACCCCTCCACTTT
CASSWSEGDSPLHF
>TRBJ2-2|TRBV30|NA|NA
TGTGCCTGGATGCATGCAAACAGGGCCGGGGAGCTGTTTTTT
CAWMHANRAGELFF
>TRBJ2-6|TRBV5-1|TRBD1|NA
TGCGCCAGCAGCCCGGGACAGGGGACTGGGGCCAACGTCCTGACTTTC
CASSPGQGTGANVLTF
>TRBJ2-1|TRBV7-2|TRBD2|few
TGTGCCAGCACTATAGCGGGCGGAGCCTTACAGTTCTTC
CASTIAGGALQFF
>TRBJ1-1|TRBV11-2|TRBD1|NA
TGTGCCAGCAGCCCCGAAGGGACAGTGAACACTGAAGCTTTCTTT
CASSPEGTVNTEAFF
>TRBJ2-5|TRBV30|NA|NA
TGTGCCTGGAGGGAGGGCCGGTACCAAGAGACCCAGTACTTC
CAWREGRYQETQYF
>TRBJ2-3|TRBV7-6|NA|NA
TGTGCCAGCAGCTTAGGGGGAGCAGATACGCAGTATTTT
CASSLGGADTQYF
>TRBJ2-7|TRBV18|TRBD2|NA
TGTGCCAGCTACCTTACTAGCGGGGGGGCCTACGAGCAGTACTTC
CASYLTSGGAYEQYF
>TRBJ2-3|TRBV5-1|TRBD2|NA
TGCGCCAGCAAATCGAGTAGCGGGGGGGCCCCCGATACGCAGTATTTT
CASKSSSGGAPDTQYF
>TRBJ2-5|TRBV10-3|TRBD2|NA
TGTGCCATTGCAGGCGGGGGTGAGACCCAGTACTTC
CAIAGGGETQYF
>TRBJ2-1|TRBV2|TRBD2|once
TGTGCCAGCAGCGCTACTAGCGGGGGGGCAAATGAGCAGTTCTTC
CASSATSGGANEQFF
>TRBJ2-1|TRBV6-1|NA|NA
TGTGCCAGCAAGGCAGGGGGGACAAACTACAATGAGCAGTTCTTC
CASKAGGTNYNEQFF
>TRBJ1-5|TRBV5-6|TRBD1|NA
TGTGCCAGCAGCTTGGGAGGGACAGGCAATCAGCCCCAGCATTTT
CASSLGGTGNQPQHF
>TRBJ1-2|TRBV2|TRBD1|NA
TGTGCCAGCAGACAGGGGCCGACTGGCTACACCTTC
CASRQGPTGYTF
>TRBJ1-1|TRBV6-5|TRBD1|NA
TGTGCCAGCAGAAGGACAGGGGGTAGGGGCACTGAAGCTTTCTTT
CASRRTGGRGTEAFF